This T cell receptor (beta chain) stems from a study of blood T cell repertoires in COVID-19. Study information: From T cells, B-cell-depleted T cells, or PBMCs came the material, which was cDNA or gDNA.

Source study methods: Scientists estimated how many nucleated cells there were by amplifying reference gene primers. Clones were read by immunoSEQ multiplex PCR, and TCRdb kept only the in-frame ones, dropping some. Clonal size and the V and J genes are those of that table, whereas D and trimming came from the DNA. The sample includes 50,000 to 60,000 clones, roughly 90% of them seen just once. Per germline, CDR1 SGHRS and CDR2 YFSETQ. Trimming removed 5 bases from V and 9 bases from J, with 21 bases in between. The CDR3 spans 15 residues. The genes are TRBV5-1 and TRBJ2-1, with a tentative D call TRBD1 (6 bases). Sequences were obtained from peripheral blood. The origin of this receptor is a man aged 55 to 70 with active COVID-19. The CDR3 protein is CASRPRDTWGSEQFF. CDR3 in DNA: TGCGCCAGCAGGCCCCGGGACACATGGGGGAGTGAGCAGTTCTTC.